This TCR beta chain was sequenced during a study of T cell repertoires in cytomegalovirus infection. TCRdb reprocessed the reads with MiXCR, giving one entry per CDR3 protein. Of around 440,000 distinct CDR3 sequences in the sample, 11% were seen once. The CDR3 covers 17 residues. The germline V gene has CDR1 SEHNR and CDR2 FQNEAQ (reference sequence). Trimming cost V 4 bases and J 0 bases, with 13 bases left between them. This clonotype was seen at least ten times. The J gene is TRBJ2-6, the V gene TRBV7-9, with D perhaps matching TRBD1 (6 bases). The receptor's source is a human donor in good health (CMV status not recorded). Some clones in this sample may be carry-over from other donors' samples. Sequences were obtained from PBMCs. The CDR3 sequence: CASSSGQRVSGANVLTF. DNA for the CDR3: TGTGCCAGCAGCTCTGGACAGAGAGTCTCTGGGGCCAACGTCCTGACTTTC.